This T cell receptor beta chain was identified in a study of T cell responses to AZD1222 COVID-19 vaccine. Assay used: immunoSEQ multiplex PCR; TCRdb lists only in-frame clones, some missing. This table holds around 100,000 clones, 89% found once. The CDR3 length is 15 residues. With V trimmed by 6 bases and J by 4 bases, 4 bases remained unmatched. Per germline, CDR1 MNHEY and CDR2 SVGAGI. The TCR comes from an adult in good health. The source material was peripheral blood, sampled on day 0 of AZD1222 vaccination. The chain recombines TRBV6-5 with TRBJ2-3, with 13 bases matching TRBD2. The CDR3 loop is CASSRLAGGSDTQYF. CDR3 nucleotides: TGTGCCAGCAGCAGACTAGCGGGGGGCTCAGATACGCAGTATTTT.